Listed below are T cell receptor beta chains from one sample, sequenced in a study of T cell responses to AZD1222 COVID-19 vaccine. Sequenced by immunoSEQ multiplex PCR; TCRdb stores in-frame clones only, minus some. The sample has more than 110,000 clones; around 93% are singletons. This specimen was peripheral blood, taken on day 0 of AZD1222 vaccination. The receptors were sampled from an adult in good health. The CDR3 runs from the conserved cysteine through the conserved F or W. D genes are given only for firm matches. Clone sizes are given selectively: once, few, many, or a class where the clone is expanded.

clone_size,v_call,j_call,d_call,cdr3_nt,cdr3_aa
-,TRBV29-1,TRBJ1-1,-,TGCAGCGTTGAAGAATCACCGAACACTGAAGCTTTCTTT,CSVEESPNTEAFF
-,TRBV28,TRBJ2-2,-,TGTGCCAGCAGTTTAAGGGGCCCCACCGGGGAGCTGTTTTTT,CASSLRGPTGELFF
-,TRBV4-3,TRBJ2-7,TRBD1,TGCGCCAGCAGCCAAGATGGTTCGGGACAGGGATCCTACGAGCAGTACTTC,CASSQDGSGQGSYEQYF
-,TRBV3-1/TRBV3-2,TRBJ2-7,TRBD2,TGTGCCAGCAGTCAGGGACTAGCCGTCGCCTACGAGCAGTACTTC,CASSQGLAVAYEQYF
-,TRBV5-6,TRBJ1-2,TRBD1,TGTGCCAGCAGCATACCCGGGACAGGGTTGTCCTATGGCTACACCTTC,CASSIPGTGLSYGYTF
-,TRBV9,TRBJ2-3,-,TGTGCCAGCAGCGTAGAAGGGGGGGATACGCAGTATTTT,CASSVEGGDTQYF
-,TRBV20-1,TRBJ1-3,-,TGCAGTGCTACCACGGGGATCACCATATATTTT,CSATTGITIYF
-,TRBV5-1,TRBJ1-1,TRBD1,TGCGCCAGCAGCGGGGGACAGGGAATCACTGAAGCTTTCTTT,CASSGGQGITEAFF
-,TRBV7-9,TRBJ1-1,-,TGTGCCAGCAGCATGCCGGAAGGGACGGTGAACACTGAAGCTTTCTTT,CASSMPEGTVNTEAFF
-,TRBV12-3/TRBV12-4,TRBJ1-1,-,TGTGCCAGCAGTACCCAATACGGCACTGAAGCTTTCTTT,CASSTQYGTEAFF
-,TRBV7-9,TRBJ2-1,-,TGTGCCAGCAGCCAAGAACAGGGACCGAGCTCCTACAATGAGCAGTTCTTC,CASSQEQGPSSYNEQFF
-,TRBV19,TRBJ1-1,-,TGTGCCAGTAGTATAGGTGGATTCGGAACTGAAGCTTTCTTT,CASSIGGFGTEAFF
once,TRBV6-2/TRBV6-3,TRBJ1-1,TRBD1,TGTGCCAGCAGTACCGGGACAGGGGGCACTGAAGCTTTCTTT,CASSTGTGGTEAFF
-,TRBV30,TRBJ2-1,-,TGTGCTTCCAACCAAAACACCTACAATGAGCAGTTCTTC,CASNQNTYNEQFF
-,TRBV19,TRBJ1-5,TRBD1,TGTGCCACTCGACCGGGACAGGGGATTAATCAGCCCCAGCATTTT,CATRPGQGINQPQHF
-,TRBV18,TRBJ1-2,-,TGTGCCAGCTCACCACAAGGGGCTAACTATGGCTACACCTTC,CASSPQGANYGYTF
-,TRBV9,TRBJ2-1,TRBD2,TGTGCCAGCAGCCCCCCCCGCGGGGGAAGGGATGAGCAGTTCTTC,CASSPPRGGRDEQFF
-,TRBV7-3,TRBJ1-6,-,TGTGCCAGCAGCCCCGGGGTCAGTTCACCCCTCCACTTT,CASSPGVSSPLHF
-,TRBV7-3,TRBJ1-1,-,TGTGCCAGCAGTTACGGAGGAAATACTGAAGCTTTCTTT,CASSYGGNTEAFF